Included here is one T cell receptor (beta chain) sequence, with context. In the authors' methods: Reference gene primer amplification gave estimated nucleated cell counts. Profiled with immunoSEQ multiplex PCR; TCRdb holds only in-frame clones, not every one. V and J calls and clone size come straight from that table; D and trimming were deduced from the DNA. The table has 250,000 to 350,000 clones, approximately 85% seen once. These data belong to a study of blood T cell repertoires in COVID-19. J gave up 6 bases and V 3 bases, and 8 bases lay outside the gene matches. Germline CDR1 reads MDHEN; CDR2 reads SYDVKM. This CDR3 contains 16 residues. Participant ages covered about 18 to 100 years across about 25 US areas.

This rearrangement joins TRBV28 to TRBJ2-3; 11 bases align to TRBD2. The receptor was derived from a woman aged 25 to 39 who had recovered from COVID-19. Sequenced: PBMCs or T cells enriched from blood (not recorded which). The CDR3 sequence is CASSFGLAGVGDTQYF. CDR3 DNA: TGTGCCAGCAGTTTCGGACTAGCGGGTGTGGGGGATACGCAGTATTTT. Full variable domain (missing parts from reference TRBV28 and TRBJ2-3): DVKVTQSSRYLVKRTGEKVFLECVQDMDHENMFWYRQDPGLGLRLIYFSYDVKMKEKGDIPEGYSVSREKKERFSLILESASTNQTSMYLCASSFGLAGVGDTQYFGPGTRLTVL.